Sequencing of this TCR beta chain was carried out in a study of blood T cell repertoires in COVID-19. Turning to the study itself: Acute and convalescent COVID-19 samples came from the United States, Italy and Spain. PBMCs, B-cell-depleted T cells, or T cells were the source of the cDNA or gDNA that made up the material.

Under the authors' procedure: It was from reference gene primer amplification that nucleated cell counts were estimated. TCRdb's copy holds only in-frame clones and misses some; the assay was immunoSEQ multiplex PCR. V, J and clone size are those of that table, while D and trimming were read from the DNA. Among tens of thousands of clones listed, about 88% were seen once. Germline trimming cut 3 bases from V and 13 bases from J; bases unmatched to any gene: 8. CDR1 and CDR2 (germline): MDHEN, SYDVKM. The CDR3 runs 13 residues. The rearrangement joins TRBV28 to TRBJ1-4; 7 nucleotides match TRBD1. This TCR was recovered from a woman in her seventies with active COVID-19. The sequenced sample was peripheral blood. In DNA form, the CDR3 reads TGTGCCAGCAGTTTGGGACAGACGGGCAGACTGTTTTTT. Encoded protein: CASSLGQTGRLFF.